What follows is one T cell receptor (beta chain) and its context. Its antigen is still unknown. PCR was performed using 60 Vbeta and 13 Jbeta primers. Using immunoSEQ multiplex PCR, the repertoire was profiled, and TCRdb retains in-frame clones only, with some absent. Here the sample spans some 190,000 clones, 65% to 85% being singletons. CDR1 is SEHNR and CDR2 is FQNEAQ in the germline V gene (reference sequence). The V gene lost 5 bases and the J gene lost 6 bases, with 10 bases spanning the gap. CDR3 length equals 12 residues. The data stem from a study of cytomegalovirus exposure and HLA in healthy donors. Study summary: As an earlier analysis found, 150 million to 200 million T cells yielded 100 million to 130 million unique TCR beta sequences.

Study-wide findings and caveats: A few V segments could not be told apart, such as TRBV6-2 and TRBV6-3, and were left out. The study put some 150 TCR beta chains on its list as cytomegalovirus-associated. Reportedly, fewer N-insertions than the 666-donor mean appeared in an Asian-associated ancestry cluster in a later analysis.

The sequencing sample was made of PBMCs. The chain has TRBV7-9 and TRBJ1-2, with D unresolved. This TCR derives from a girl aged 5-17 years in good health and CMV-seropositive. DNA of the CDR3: TGTGCCAGCAGCCCCCGGAGAGATGGCTACACCTTC. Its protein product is CASSPRRDGYTF.